The clone carrying this T cell receptor beta chain was recorded a few times. Library construction for TCR beta used iRepertoire HTBI primers and Arm-PCR of CDR3 regions. TCRdb reprocessed the multiplex PCR reads with MiXCR, giving one entry per CDR3 protein. The table has around 300,000 distinct CDR3 sequences, around 21% seen once; the top ten hold about 56%. The sample belongs to a study of regulatory T cells in long-lasting Graves disease. This sample's time point: persistent/refractory GD, antithyroid drugs over 5 years with positive TRAb. From PBMCs, RNA was extracted and then used to make the TCR library. CDR3 length equals 15 residues. Germline V gene data show CDR1 as MNHNS and CDR2 as SASEGT. Trimming cost V 2 bases and J 3 bases; bases outside gene matches: 2.

This clonotype was obtained from a female donor with Graves disease. V gene TRBV6-1 combines with J gene TRBJ2-1; 9 bases match TRBD2. Sequenced material: peripheral blood mononuclear cells (PBMCs), taken when the disease was refractory, from a patient treated with antithyroid drugs. CDR3 DNA: TGTGCCAGCAGTGAAAGTAGCGGGAGCTACAATGAGCAGTTCTTC. Its protein product is CASSESSGSYNEQFF.